Below, 27 T cell receptor beta chains from the same sample are listed, as sequenced in a study of breast tumors, draining lymph nodes, adjacent tissues. TCRdb independently ran MiXCR on the multiplex PCR reads; one entry per CDR3 protein. The sample lists about 180,000 distinct CDR3 sequences; roughly 35% were seen once. Breast cancer patients provided tissue from their axillary draining lymph nodes. The sample taken for sequencing was axillary lymph node tissue. Every receptor here comes from a female donor with breast cancer. Some clones in this sample may be carry-over from other donors' samples.

This clonotype was observed at least ten times. The chain recombines TRBV7-9 with TRBJ2-2; D assignment may be TRBD1 or TRBD2 (5 bases each). CDR3 length: 15 residues. Germline V gene data show CDR1 as SEHNR and CDR2 as FQNEAQ (reference sequence). Trimming removed 5 bases at V and 4 bases at J, with 14 bases between. CDR3 amino acids: CASSLFGGATGELFF. The CDR3 DNA is TGTGCCAGCAGCCTGTTTGGGGGAGCCACCGGGGAGCTGTTTTTT.

As for this clonotype: A much larger clone lies a single base off, so this may be a read error. The gene calls are TRBV24-1 and TRBJ2-3; TRBD2 agrees at 13 bases. Germline-derived CDR1 and CDR2 are KGHDR and SFDVKD. The CDR3 is made up of 15 amino acids. The DNA of the CDR3 is TGTACCAGCAGGAAACTAGCGGGGGGGGCAGATACGCAGTATTTT. Residues: CTSRKLAGGADTQYF.

V and J are TRBV9 and TRBJ2-2; D may correspond to TRBD1 or TRBD2 (5 bases each). The CDR3 sequence is 13 residues long. Germline assignment: CDR1 SGDLS and CDR2 YYNGEE. The V end lost 3 bases, the J end lost 6 bases, and 9 bases lay between the germline ends. The CDR3 bases are TGTGCCAGCAGCGCCGAGGGGTCCGGGGAGCTGTTTTTT. Residues: CASSAEGSGELFF. Complete variable domain (other parts from reference TRBV9 and TRBJ2-2): DSGVTQTPKHLITATGQRVTLRCSPRSGDLSVYWYQQSLDQGLQFLIQYYNGEERAKGNILERFSAQQFPDLHSELNLSSLELGDSALYFCASSAEGSGELFFGEGSRLTVL.

This clonotype was seen ten or more times. At one boundary the junction diverges from the germline segment, which might be a read error. The chain joins TRBV7-3 to TRBJ2-5, with unresolved D. The CDR3 length is 15 residues. CDR1 is SGHTA and CDR2 is FQGTGA in the germline V gene. The DNA of the CDR3 is TGTGCCAGCAGCCCTCAAGGTGGGATACAAGAGACCCAGCACTTC. Protein: CASSPQGGIQETQHF.

A note on this clonotype: A much larger clone sits a single nucleotide away, making a read error possible. The chain joins TRBV5-8 to TRBJ1-5, with TRBD1 identical over 7 bases. The CDR3 extends over 16 amino acids. Germline values: CDR1 SGHTS, CDR2 YDEGEE. The CDR3 bases are TGTGCCAGCAGCTTGGACAGGGGAGAAGGGAATCAGCCCCAGCGTTTT. Encoded protein: CASSLDRGEGNQPQRF.

This clonotype appeared many times. The chain links TRBV9 to TRBJ1-4, with D possibly TRBD1 on 5 matching bases. Germline CDR1 is SGDLS and CDR2 is YYNGEE. The CDR3 covers 14 residues. V lost 2 bases to trimming and J lost 7 bases, with 12 bases between them. CDR3 coding DNA: TGTGCCAGCAGCGTCCAGGGTGGGGCTGAAAAACTGTTTTTT. Translation gives CASSVQGGAEKLFF. The complete variable domain, with remaining parts taken from reference TRBV9 and TRBJ1-4, reads DSGVTQTPKHLITATGQRVTLRCSPRSGDLSVYWYQQSLDQGLQFLIQYYNGEERAKGNILERFSAQQFPDLHSELNLSSLELGDSALYFCASSVQGGAEKLFFGSGTQLSVL.

This clonotype was recorded a few times. A much larger clone differs from this one at a single base, so this may be a read error. The V gene is TRBV20-1, the J gene TRBJ1-4, with TRBD1 matching 10 bases. The CDR3 has 15 amino acids. V was pared by 0 bases and J by 11 bases, with 9 bases of the junction left unmatched. The V gene's germline CDR1 is DFQATT and CDR2 SNEGSKA (reference sequence). CDR3 protein: CSARDQGTGAWKLFF. The DNA for the CDR3 is TGCAGTGCTAGAGATCAAGGGACAGGGGCATGGAAACTGTTTTTT.

The chain is built from TRBV5-1 and TRBJ2-5; D not resolved. Germline loops: CDR1 SGHRS, CDR2 YFSETQ. V lost 1 base to trimming and J lost 2 bases, with 18 bases between them. The CDR3 runs to 17 residues. The CDR3 protein is CASSLQITQNFQETQYF. The CDR3 DNA sequence: TGCGCCAGCAGCTTGCAGATCACCCAAAACTTTCAAGAGACCCAGTACTTC. Using reference TRBV5-1 and TRBJ2-5 for the parts outside the CDR3, the full variable domain is KAGVTQTPRYLIKTRGQQVTLSCSPISGHRSVSWYQQTPGQGLQFLFEYFSETQRNKGNFPGRFSGRQFSNSRSEMNVSTLELGDSALYLCASSLQITQNFQETQYFGPGTRLLVL.

V is TRBV15 and J is TRBJ2-3, with 10 bases identical to TRBD1. CDR1 and CDR2 (germline): LNHNV, YYDKDF (reference sequence). CDR3 length: 14 residues. V lost 7 bases and J lost 5; bases outside the gene matches: 6. The CDR3 reads CATIPGQGLDTQYF. CDR3 coding DNA: TGTGCCACCATTCCGGGACAGGGGTTAGATACGCAGTATTTT. Looking up the rest from reference TRBV15 and TRBJ2-3 gives the full variable domain: DAMVIQNPRYQVTQFGKPVTLSCSQTLNHNVMYWYQQKSSQAPKLLFHYYDKDFNNEADTPDNFQSRRPNTSFCFLDIRSPGLGDTAMYLCATIPGQGLDTQYFGPGTRLTVL.

At least ten counts were recorded for this clonotype. V and J are TRBV4-3 and TRBJ2-7; D not resolved. CDR1 is LGHNA, CDR2 YSLEER, per germline. The V and J ends lost 1 base and 5 bases respectively, with 12 bases between them. CDR3 length equals 14 residues. The CDR3 here is CASSQVFAQDEQYF. CDR3 DNA: TGCGCCAGCAGCCAAGTTTTTGCGCAGGACGAGCAGTACTTC.

The genes are TRBV29-1 and TRBJ1-2; D unresolved. The CDR3 is 10 amino acids. With 2 bases removed from V and 3 bases from J, the gap between germline ends came to 1 base. Per germline, CDR1 SQVTM and CDR2 ANQGSEA. Here the CDR3 reads CSVEHYGYTF. CDR3 nucleotides: TGCAGCGTTGAACACTATGGCTACACCTTC.

At least ten counts were recorded for this clonotype. This chain links TRBV7-9 with TRBJ2-5; 9 positions agree with TRBD2. The CDR3 covers 14 residues. V was clipped by 5 bases and J by 5 bases; unmatched bases: 6. The germline V gene has CDR1 SEHNR and CDR2 FQNEAQ (reference sequence). Here the CDR3 reads CASSHSGGKETQYF. DNA for the CDR3: TGTGCCAGCAGCCATAGCGGGGGAAAGGAGACCCAGTACTTC.

A single count supports this clonotype. One junction end disagrees with the germline gene, perhaps due to a read error. The chain links TRBV4-2 to TRBJ1-4; D remains unclear. Looked up from germline, CDR1 is LGHNA and CDR2 is YNFKEQ. CDR3 length: 16 residues. DNA of the CDR3: TGTGCCGGCAGCCAAGGCCAGGTACCTTTTAATGAAAAACTGTTTTTT. It yields the protein CAGSQGQVPFNEKLFF.

This clonotype was seen ten or more times. CDR3 region: CASSRDRSSGNTIYF. Written as DNA, the CDR3 is TGTGCCAGCAGTCGAGACCGTAGCTCTGGAAACACCATATATTTT. V gene TRBV28 combines with J gene TRBJ1-3, with D uncertain. The CDR3 loop spans 15 amino acids. Trimming shortened V by 5 bases and J by 0 bases, and 11 bases separated the two germline ends. Germline lookup yields CDR1 MDHEN and CDR2 SYDVKM.

This clonotype was observed at least ten times. The V call is TRBV29-1, the J call TRBJ2-2; a possible D gene is TRBD1 (6 bases). Trimming removed 6 bases from V and 4 bases from J, with 12 bases in between. This CDR3 is 13 amino acids long. The germline V gene encodes CDR1 SQVTM and CDR2 ANQGSEA. The CDR3 here is CSVTRGFTGELFF. For the CDR3, the DNA is TGCAGCGTAACCAGGGGCTTCACCGGGGAGCTGTTTTTT.

In its sample, this clonotype was seen many times. The CDR3 here is CASSIFADTQYF. In DNA, the CDR3 is TGTGCCAGTAGTATATTCGCAGATACGCAGTATTTT. This chain links TRBV19 with TRBJ2-3; the D is unclear. V lost 2 bases to trimming and J lost 4 bases, with 4 bases between them. Germline CDR1 reads LNHDA; CDR2 reads SQIVND (reference sequence). This CDR3 contains 12 residues.

This clonotype was seen ten or more times. The rearrangement links TRBV6-1 to TRBJ1-2; 12 bases line up with TRBD1. V shed 7 bases, J shed 4 bases, and the junction held 7 bases outside the gene matches. CDR1 MNHNS and CDR2 SASEGT come from the germline V gene. CDR3 size: 15 residues. The CDR3 coding sequence is TGTGCCAGCACTTGGGGACAGGGGGCCGGCTATGGCTACACCTTC. Translation: CASTWGQGAGYGYTF.

This clonotype was observed many times. This chain links TRBV28 with TRBJ2-3, with TRBD1 matching 7 bases. With V trimmed by 5 bases and J by 2 bases, 10 bases remained unmatched. The CDR3 length is 16 residues. Per germline, CDR1 MDHEN and CDR2 SYDVKM. The DNA of the CDR3 is TGTGCCAGCAGTACCCCATACCAGGGGGACACAGATACGCAGTATTTT. Amino acid sequence: CASSTPYQGDTDTQYF.

The sample holds many counts of this clonotype. This chain connects TRBV11-3 to TRBJ2-2; possibly TRBD2 for D (5 bases). Trimming took off 1 base at V and 2 bases at J, with 11 bases between the two ends. Germline V gene lookup returns CDR1 SGHNT and CDR2 YENEEA. CDR3 size: 16 residues. The CDR3 DNA sequence: TGTGCCAGCAGCTTAGGCGGCAGGACTAACACCGGGGAGCTGTTTTTT. Translation gives CASSLGGRTNTGELFF.

This clonotype has at least ten counts. This chain connects TRBV6-5 to TRBJ1-6, with 8 bases aligning to TRBD1. The ends lost 5 bases at V and 5 bases at J; junction bases unmatched: 5. The CDR3 has 15 amino acids. Germline CDR1 MNHEY, CDR2 SVGAGI. CDR3 protein: CASSETRGHNSPLHF. The CDR3 bases are TGTGCCAGCAGTGAGACCAGGGGGCATAATTCACCCCTCCACTTT.

This clonotype has more than one count but fewer than ten. One base away lies a much larger clone, so this may be a sequencing read error. The chain couples TRBV9 to TRBJ2-7, with D possibly TRBD1 on 5 matching bases. The CDR3 extends over 14 amino acids. Germline V lookup: CDR1 SGDLS, CDR2 YYNGEE. The CDR3 DNA reads TGTGCCAGCAGCCCCCAGGTGGGGCACTACGAGCAGTCCTTC. Translating gives CASSPQVGHYEQSF.

Worth noting for this clonotype: The final CDR3 position lacks the conserved phenylalanine or tryptophan, pointing to a likely read error. The chain joins TRBV12-3 or TRBV12-4 to TRBJ1-4; D not certain. V was shortened by 6 bases and J by 3 bases, with 11 bases between the two germline ends. The CDR3 is made up of 14 amino acids. CDR3 in amino acids: CASSKDGANEKLFL. Written as DNA, the CDR3 is TGTGCCAGCAGCAAAGACGGGGCTAATGAAAAACTGTTTCTT.

V and J are TRBV11-1 and TRBJ1-4; no clear D gene. CDR1 and CDR2 from the germline V gene are SGHAT and FQDESV (reference sequence). This CDR3 has 15 residues. As DNA, the CDR3 is TGTGCTAGAGATCACGGGCGCGCAACTAATGAAAAACTGTTTTTT. It encodes CARDHGRATNEKLFF.

The V call is TRBV14, the J call TRBJ2-7; a possible D gene is TRBD2 (6 bases). There are 16 residues in the CDR3. V was shortened by 1 base and J by 6 bases, with 19 bases between the two germline ends. CDR1 is SGHDN, CDR2 FVKESK, per germline. DNA of the CDR3: TGTGCCAGCAGCCAAGTCCCCCCTTCCGGGGGTTCCGAGCAGTACTTC. Amino acid sequence: CASSQVPPSGGSEQYF.

This clonotype turned up a few times. The rearrangement uses TRBV6-6 and TRBJ2-3, with no clear D. This CDR3 region has 13 residues. Germline V CDR1 and CDR2: MNHNY, SVGAGI (reference sequence). V lost 6 bases and J lost 3, with 10 bases in between. As DNA, the CDR3 is TGTGCCAGCAGACCAGCGAGGACAGATACGCAGTATTTT. Translation: CASRPARTDTQYF.

V gene TRBV2 combines with J gene TRBJ1-4; no definite D call. The V gene lost 0 bases and the J gene lost 7 bases, with 6 bases spanning the gap. CDR3 size: 13 residues. CDR1 and CDR2 from the germline V gene are SNHLY and FYNNEI. Written as DNA, the CDR3 is TGTGCCAGCAGTGAAGCGACCTCTGAAAAACTGTTTTTT. Translation: CASSEATSEKLFF.

This clonotype has at least ten counts. V is TRBV7-6 and J is TRBJ2-5, with TRBD2 matching 10 bases. Germline V gene data show CDR1 as SGHVS and CDR2 as FNYEAQ. CDR3 length equals 16 residues. V was pared by 5 bases and J by 4 bases, with 10 bases of the junction left unmatched. CDR3 nucleotides: TGTGCCAGCAGCCTCATAGCGGGAGGATCGGGAGAGACCCAGTACTTC. This gives the protein CASSLIAGGSGETQYF.